This T cell receptor (beta chain) derives from a study of shared clonotypes between healthy human individuals. This table comes from immunoSEQ multiplex PCR, and its TCRdb copy is limited to in-frame clones, with some not included. The sample records some 2,500,000 clones, more than 85% being singletons. The CDR3 loop spans 14 amino acids. Germline V gives CDR1 SGHTA, CDR2 FQGNSA. With V trimmed by 4 bases and J by 8 bases, 4 bases remained unmatched. This chain joins TRBV7-2 and TRBJ2-1; 11 bases fit TRBD1. Material for sequencing was naive CD4+ T cells from PBMCs. Subset noted: CD45RA+ positively selected. This TCR came from a man younger than 35 in good health. Some clones in this sample may be carry-over from other donors' samples. The chain's CDR3 is CASSYRTGGYEQFF. CDR3 bases: TGTGCCAGCAGCTACCGGACAGGGGGCTATGAGCAGTTCTTC. The full variable domain, rest sourced from reference TRBV7-2 and TRBJ2-1, is GAGVSQSPSNKVTEKGKDVELRCDPISGHTALYWYRQSLGQGLEFLIYFQGNSAPDKSGLPSDRFSAERTGGSVSTLTIQRTQQEDSAVYLCASSYRTGGYEQFFGPGTRLTVL.